This entry lists 16 T cell receptor beta chains sequenced from one sample in a study of cytomegalovirus exposure and HLA in healthy donors. Primers included in the PCR were 60 Vbeta and 13 Jbeta primers. Profiled with immunoSEQ multiplex PCR; TCRdb holds only in-frame clones, not every one. The sample has around 110,000 clones; around three quarters are singletons. Sequencing input: PBMCs. These receptors were collected from a man aged 30 to 45 in good health and CMV-seronegative.

This clone has more than one count but fewer than ten. This chain joins TRBV9 and TRBJ2-7, with D tentatively TRBD2 (6 bases). The CDR3 sequence is 14 residues long. V gave up 3 bases and J gave up 6 bases, with 16 bases separating them. Per the germline V gene, CDR1 is SGDLS and CDR2 is YYNGEE. The DNA for the CDR3 is TGTGCCAGCAGCGCGACGTCTCAGGGAGGCGAGCAGTACTTC. Protein product: CASSATSQGGEQYF.

The sample holds a few counts of this clone. V and J are TRBV5-4 and TRBJ1-4; TRBD1 is a possible D gene (6 bases). The germline V and J ends were trimmed by 3 bases and 7 bases, with 13 bases remaining between them. The CDR3 runs to 14 residues. Per germline, CDR1 SGHNT and CDR2 YYREEE (reference sequence). The CDR3 region has the DNA TGTGCCAGCAGCTATGGGGGCGCGGTTGAAAAACTGTTTTTT. Protein: CASSYGGAVEKLFF.

The J gene is TRBJ2-2, the V gene TRBV9; 15 bases map to TRBD2. This CDR3 spans 19 amino acids. Germline V CDR1 and CDR2: SGDLS, YYNGEE. V shed 0 bases, J shed 8 bases, and the junction held 11 bases outside the gene matches. The CDR3 is CASSVEVGLAGGPKGELFF. CDR3 DNA: TGTGCCAGCAGCGTAGAAGTCGGACTAGCGGGAGGGCCCAAAGGGGAGCTGTTTTTT. Full variable domain (remainder filled in from reference TRBV9 and TRBJ2-2): DSGVTQTPKHLITATGQRVTLRCSPRSGDLSVYWYQQSLDQGLQFLIQYYNGEERAKGNILERFSAQQFPDLHSELNLSSLELGDSALYFCASSVEVGLAGGPKGELFFGEGSRLTVL.

The chain uses TRBV19 and TRBJ1-1; 7 bases match TRBD1. The germline V gene encodes CDR1 LNHDA and CDR2 SQIVND (reference sequence). CDR3 length: 13 amino acids. With V trimmed by 8 bases and J by 1 base, 4 bases remained unmatched. The CDR3 protein is CASSQGRNTEAFF. The CDR3 coding sequence is TGTGCCAGTTCACAGGGGCGGAACACTGAAGCTTTCTTT.

The chain couples TRBV2 to TRBJ2-5; D is possibly TRBD1 (6 bases). The CDR3 extends over 13 amino acids. V was trimmed by 4 bases and J by 5 bases, leaving 11 bases between them. Per the germline V gene, CDR1 is SNHLY and CDR2 is FYNNEI. The CDR3 reads CASSGTDQETQYF. CDR3 sequence (DNA): TGTGCCAGCAGTGGGACAGATCAGGAGACCCAGTACTTC.

The chain combines TRBV7-9 with TRBJ2-5; 7 bases align to TRBD1. V dropped 6 bases and J dropped 5; count of bases not matched to a gene: 12. Per germline, CDR1 SEHNR and CDR2 FQNEAQ (reference sequence). CDR3 length: 15 amino acids. The CDR3, as DNA: TGTGCCAGCAGACCTACAGGGGACGGTCGGGAGACCCAGTACTTC. Translating gives CASRPTGDGRETQYF.

This clone has only a few counts. This chain connects TRBV5-1 to TRBJ1-2; the match to TRBD1 covers 9 bases. Germline V gene sequence: CDR1 SGHRS, CDR2 YFSETQ. This CDR3 spans 15 amino acids. The junction had 8 bases not matched to a gene; V was cut back by 0 bases and J by 8 bases. The CDR3 bases are TGCGCCAGCAGCTTGGCGGGACAGGGCGTCCAGGGCTACACCTTC. Residues: CASSLAGQGVQGYTF.

The CDR3 loop reads CATSRGFARDEQYF. The CDR3, as DNA: TGTGCCACCAGCAGGGGTTTTGCCAGGGACGAGCAGTACTTC. This chain links TRBV15 with TRBJ2-7; the D gene is possibly TRBD1 (5 bases). Looked up from germline, CDR1 is LNHNV and CDR2 is YYDKDF (reference sequence). The germline V and J ends were trimmed by 3 bases and 5 bases, with 14 bases remaining between them. CDR3 length equals 14 residues.

The chain has TRBV5-4 and TRBJ2-1, with 9 positions matching TRBD2. Germline loops: CDR1 SGHNT, CDR2 YYREEE (reference sequence). Trimming removed 0 bases from V and 4 bases from J; junction bases left unmatched: 5. The CDR3 totals 16 residues. In nucleotides, the CDR3 is TGTGCCAGCAGCTTGGAGGCGCGGGGGGGATACAATGAGCAGTTCTTC. Translated, it gives CASSLEARGGYNEQFF.

The chain is built from TRBV29-1 and TRBJ1-6, with a weak D call TRBD1 (5 bases). Trimming shortened V by 5 bases and J by 7 bases, and 12 bases separated the two germline ends. Germline CDR1 and CDR2: SQVTM and ANQGSEA. The CDR3 is made up of 13 amino acids. The CDR3 is CSVKQDRNSPLHF. CDR3 bases: TGCAGCGTTAAACAGGACCGAAATTCACCCCTCCACTTT. The complete variable domain, with remaining parts taken from reference TRBV29-1 and TRBJ1-6, reads SAVISQKPSRDICQRGTSLTIQCQVDSQVTMMFWYRQQPGQSLTLIATANQGSEATYESGFVIDKFPISRPNLTFSTLTVSNMSPEDSSIYLCSVKQDRNSPLHFGNGTRLTVT.

In this sample, this clone turned up once. The chain employs TRBV2 and TRBJ1-3, with D tentatively TRBD1 (5 bases). Trimming removed 1 base at V and 7 bases at J, with 14 bases between. CDR3 size: 15 residues. From germline, CDR1 is SNHLY and CDR2 FYNNEI. As DNA, the CDR3 is TGTGCCAGCAGTGAAGAAGGGGCAGGGCCGAACACCATATATTTT. Translated, it gives CASSEEGAGPNTIYF.

In the case of this clone: At one boundary the junction diverges from the germline segment, which might be a read error. The rearrangement uses TRBV27 and TRBJ1-4, with 9 bases identical to TRBD1. The CDR3 length is 15 residues. CDR1 MNHEY and CDR2 SMNVEV come from the germline V gene (reference sequence). CDR3 in amino acids: CAGRLETGGNEKLFF. CDR3 bases: TGTGCCGGCAGGCTGGAGACAGGGGGAAATGAAAAACTGTTTTTT.

This sequence joins TRBV28 and TRBJ1-3; 11 nucleotides agree with TRBD1. The CDR3 has 13 residues. CDR1 and CDR2 (germline): MDHEN, SYDVKM. Unmatched junction bases numbered 3, after V lost 10 bases and J lost 4 bases. CDR3: CATGQGAGNTIYF. DNA of the CDR3: TGTGCCACCGGACAGGGGGCGGGAAACACCATATATTTT.

This rearrangement joins TRBV15 to TRBJ1-2, with D hard to call. Germline-derived CDR1 and CDR2 are LNHNV and YYDKDF (reference sequence). The CDR3 length is 13 residues. Trimming stripped 1 base from V and 7 bases from J, with 10 bases between. The CDR3 is CATSRAGSGGYTF. The CDR3 nucleotides read TGTGCCACCAGCAGAGCGGGGTCAGGTGGCTACACCTTC.

This clone was recorded a few times. This chain links TRBV7-9 with TRBJ1-1, with a weak D call TRBD1 (5 bases). The germline CDR1 and CDR2 sequences are SEHNR and FQNEAQ (reference sequence). V was clipped by 0 bases and J by 10 bases, with 9 bases between them. The CDR3 runs to 12 residues. CDR3 region: CASSLAGGAAFF. The CDR3 DNA reads TGTGCCAGCAGCTTAGCTGGAGGGGCAGCTTTCTTT. Filled out from reference TRBV7-9 and TRBJ1-1, the complete variable domain reads DTGVSQNPRHKITKRGQNVTFRCDPISEHNRLYWYRQTLGQGPEFLTYFQNEAQLEKSRLLSDRFSAERPKGSFSTLEIQRTEQGDSAMYLCASSLAGGAAFFGQGTRLTVV.

The chain employs TRBV11-2 and TRBJ2-1, with 9 bases lining up with TRBD2. The V and J ends lost 5 bases and 10 bases, in that order; junction bases with no gene match: 12. The V gene's germline CDR1 is SGHAT and CDR2 FQNNGV. The CDR3 consists of 15 residues. The CDR3 nucleotides read TGTGCCAGCAGCCGATTGACTAGCGGTCTTGGGGAGCAGTTCTTC. It yields the protein CASSRLTSGLGEQFF.